The present entry profiles one T cell receptor beta chain with its context. Which antigen it targets is not known. Nothing much larger sits one base from this clone, and base qualities are not available. TCRbeta CDR3 regions were amplified from genomic DNA by means of the immunoSEQ Assay, a bias-controlled multiplex PCR. The authors processed their data as follows. Within the assay, amplification of reference gene primers was used to estimate how many nucleated cells each sample contained. To quantify the absolute abundance of each unique TCRbeta CDR3 rearrangement, sequence reads were collapsed and filtered. Productive Simpson clonality was computed per sample as the square root of Simpson's diversity index over productive rearrangements. TCRdb limited this immuneACCESS table to in-frame rearrangements with V and J called. A share of clones is missing; checked studies link under half to unresolved V genes, and the rest is unexplained. V, J and clone size are those of that table, while D and trimming were read from the DNA. Recorded for this sample are about 60,000 clones; roughly four fifths of them occurred a single time. 35% to 45% of the sample is taken by the ten largest.

This record comes from a study of blood T cell repertoires in COVID-19 (dated by TCRdb to 2019 to 2021). Broadly, across the study: Samples covering the acute and convalescent phases of COVID-19 were provided by collaborators in the United States, Italy and Spain. Samples came from the ongoing ImmuneRACE study (first 160 participants) plus 1,254 subjects from 6 global collaborators. The repertoires were released in a freely available public database intended as a resource for research on the immune response to SARS-CoV-2. HLA class I and class II types, where available, came from metadata supplied by the sample provider rather than from assay-based typing. The dataset comprised deeply sampled blood TCRbeta repertoires from subjects exposed to, actively infected with, or recovered from COVID-19. The material from the prospective study consisted of cDNA or gDNA derived from T cells, B-cell-depleted T cells, or PBMCs. The sample metadata nearly always contained a de-identified subject ID, COVID-19 status, age in years and sex.

General findings and caveats noted by the study authors: The quantity of clinical and demographic metadata differed by source and by participant and was supplied without curation.

Relative to germline, V is 4 bases shorter and J is 8 bases shorter, with 17 bases between their ends. The CDR3 goes from the cysteine to the phenylalanine over 15 residues. Left in the record is the CDR3 DNA by itself, 45 bases read in frame from the first base. The germline V gene (reference sequence) supplies CDR1 LGHDT and CDR2 YNNKEL. Whole blood was collected in K2EDTA tubes by collaborating institutions according to the institutions' own protocols. Collaborator samples were shipped for TCRbeta analysis as frozen whole blood, isolated PBMCs, or DNA extracted from either sample type. The V gene is TRBV3-1 (or the pseudogene TRBV3-2) and the J gene is TRBJ1-4; the D segment cannot be called with confidence. The receptor was isolated from a human donor in a cohort sampled during active COVID-19. Sequencing used peripheral blood. The CDR3 loop reads CASSPSGGSVEKLFF. The DNA reads as follows: TGTGCCAGCAGCCCCAGTGGAGGGTCGGTGGAAAAACTGTTTTTT.